Detailed here is one T cell receptor beta chain. Antigen specificity is unknown. CDR1 GTSNPN and CDR2 SVGIG come from the germline V gene (reference sequence). This CDR3 comprises 18 residues. With autoimmune disease history or systemic immunosuppression, patients were excluded. Profiled with immunoSEQ multiplex PCR; TCRdb holds only in-frame clones, not every one. The data hold 60,000 to 65,000 clones, with just under 85% observed a single time. This record comes from a study of OX40 agonist ivuxolimab in advanced cancers. About the study: Three patients had partial responses: one hepatocellular carcinoma, two cutaneous melanoma. General observations from the study: Clonal expansion was seen in CD4+ and CD8+ blood T cells by week 6 at 0.1 to 3.0 mg/kg.

The chain carries TRBV30 and TRBJ2-5; 9 bases agree with TRBD1. The J call may be in error: the DNA end matches TRBJ2-7 better. The clonotype was recovered from an adult with an advanced solid tumor such as melanoma, head and neck, liver or kidney cancer. Sequenced material: CD4+ or CD8+ T cells sorted from blood, taken in a trial of the OX40 agonist ivuxolimab. The CDR3 protein is CAWSRSLTGTGSSYEQYF. In DNA, the CDR3 is TGTGCCTGGAGCCGTAGTTTAACCGGGACAGGGTCCTCCTACGAGCAGTACTTC.